The 11 T cell receptor beta chains below all came from one sample that was sequenced in a study of blood T cell repertoires in COVID-19. Assay: immunoSEQ multiplex PCR; the TCRdb copy retains only in-frame clones and omits some. The sample shows 80,000 or so clones, about 88% of them seen only once. Sample: peripheral blood. These receptors were taken from a human donor in a cohort sampled during active COVID-19.

This chain uses TRBV5-6 with TRBJ2-1, with D unresolved. There are 16 residues in the CDR3. V was trimmed by 0 bases and J by 0 bases, leaving 10 bases between them. From germline, CDR1 is SGHDT and CDR2 YYEEEE. Written as DNA, the CDR3 is TGTGCCAGCAGCTTGGTGGCGGCTAGCTCCTACAATGAGCAGTTCTTC. It codes for CASSLVAASSYNEQFF.

The genes are TRBV18 and TRBJ1-1; 7 bases agree with TRBD1. The J segment lost 1 base and the V segment lost 1 base, leaving 6 bases of the junction unmatched. Germline lookup yields CDR1 KGHSH and CDR2 LQKENI. This CDR3 has 16 amino acids. The CDR3 region is CASSPRRGQSNTEAFF. As DNA, the CDR3 is TGTGCCAGCTCACCACGGAGGGGGCAATCGAACACTGAAGCTTTCTTT.

V gene TRBV5-1 combines with J gene TRBJ1-5; D possibly corresponds to TRBD1 (6 bases). The CDR3 runs to 14 residues. Germline-derived CDR1 and CDR2 are SGHRS and YFSETQ. V was cut by 2 bases and J by 6 bases, with 12 bases left in between. As DNA, the CDR3 is TGCGCCAGCAGCTTCGGGGGGCGCAGTCAGCCCCAGCATTTT. Translation: CASSFGGRSQPQHF.

This clone was observed once. The CDR3 protein is CASSLDRENIQYF. As DNA, the CDR3 is TGTGCCAGCAGCTTAGATCGGGAGAACATTCAGTACTTC. The rearrangement links TRBV11-3 to TRBJ2-4; D is perhaps TRBD2 (6 bases). V was shortened by 0 bases and J by 7 bases, with 7 bases between the two germline ends. CDR3 length: 13 residues. The germline V gene has CDR1 SGHNT and CDR2 YENEEA.

This chain joins TRBV5-3 and TRBJ1-3; 7 nucleotides agree with TRBD1. TRBV5-3 is recorded as an ORF, its role being uncertain. This CDR3 spans 15 amino acids. Unmatched junction bases numbered 5, after V lost 5 bases and J lost 0 bases. This chain's CDR3 is CARSPRDSSGNTIYF. The CDR3 DNA sequence: TGTGCCAGAAGTCCCAGGGACAGCTCTGGAAACACCATATATTTT.

This chain joins TRBV6-5 and TRBJ2-2; D might be TRBD2 (5 bases). Germline lookup yields CDR1 MNHEY and CDR2 SVGAGI. This CDR3 region has 13 residues. V was pared by 8 bases and J by 7 bases, with 14 bases between. In DNA form, the CDR3 reads TGTGCCAGCGGCAGGACTGGGGTCGGGGAGCTGTTTTTT. Amino acid sequence: CASGRTGVGELFF.

This clone was picked up one time. The CDR3 here is CASSLRQGVDGYTF. The CDR3 bases are TGTGCCAGCAGTCTACGACAGGGAGTCGATGGCTACACCTTC. The V and J genes are TRBV28 and TRBJ1-2, with 7 nucleotides matching TRBD1. The CDR3 runs 14 residues. Germline lookup yields CDR1 MDHEN and CDR2 SYDVKM. Trimming at V came to 5 bases and at J to 6 bases, leaving 9 bases not matched to a gene.

This clone was seen only a few times. The J gene is TRBJ2-3, the V gene TRBV4-2; D may be TRBD2 (5 bases). CDR1 LGHNA and CDR2 YNFKEQ come from the germline V gene. The CDR3 contains 17 residues. Trimming stripped 4 bases from V and 0 bases from J, with 17 bases between. CDR3 region: CASSLTDVRASTDTQYF. Written as DNA, the CDR3 is TGTGCCAGCAGCCTTACGGATGTGCGGGCTAGCACAGATACGCAGTATTTT.

V is TRBV27 and J is TRBJ2-2, with 9 bases matching TRBD2. Germline V gene lookup returns CDR1 MNHEY and CDR2 SMNVEV (reference sequence). The CDR3 runs 15 residues. The V segment lost 4 bases and the J segment 6 bases; nucleotides outside the gene matches: 6. In nucleotides, the CDR3 is TGTGCCAGCAGTTCGCGGGGGGGCCTTGCCGGGGAGCTGTTTTTT. Amino acid sequence: CASSSRGGLAGELFF.

The genes are TRBV28 and TRBJ2-2; D is unclear. Looked up from germline, CDR1 is MDHEN and CDR2 is SYDVKM. V lost 3 bases and J lost 3, with 8 bases in between. This CDR3 contains 14 residues. The CDR3 DNA reads TGTGCCAGCAGTTTTCCCGGTTACACCGGGGAGCTGTTTTTT. Amino acids: CASSFPGYTGELFF.

The genes are TRBV5-4 and TRBJ2-3, with 9 nucleotides matching TRBD1. The junction had 6 bases not matched to a gene; V was cut back by 5 bases and J by 2 bases. Germline V gene lookup returns CDR1 SGHNT and CDR2 YYREEE (reference sequence). The CDR3 totals 15 residues. In DNA form, the CDR3 reads TGTGCCAGCAGTTCCGGGACAGGGACCACAGATACGCAGTATTTT. It yields the protein CASSSGTGTTDTQYF.